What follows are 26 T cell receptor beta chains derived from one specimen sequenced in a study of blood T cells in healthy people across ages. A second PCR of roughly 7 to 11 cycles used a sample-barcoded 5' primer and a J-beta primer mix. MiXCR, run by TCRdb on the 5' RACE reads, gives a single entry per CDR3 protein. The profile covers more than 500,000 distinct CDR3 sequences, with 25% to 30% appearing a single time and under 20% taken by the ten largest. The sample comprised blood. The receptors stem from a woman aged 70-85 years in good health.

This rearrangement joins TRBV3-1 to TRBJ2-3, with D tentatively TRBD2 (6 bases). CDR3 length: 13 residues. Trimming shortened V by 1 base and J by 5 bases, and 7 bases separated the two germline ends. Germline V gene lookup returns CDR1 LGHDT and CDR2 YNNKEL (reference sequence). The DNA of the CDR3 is TGTGCCAGCAGCCAAGGACTAGAAGATACGCAGTATTTT. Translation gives CASSQGLEDTQYF.

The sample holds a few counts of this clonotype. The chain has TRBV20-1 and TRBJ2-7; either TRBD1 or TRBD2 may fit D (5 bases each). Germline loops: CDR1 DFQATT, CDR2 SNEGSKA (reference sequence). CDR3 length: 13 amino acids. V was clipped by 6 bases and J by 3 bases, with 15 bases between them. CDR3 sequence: CSASRGPYYEQYF. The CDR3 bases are TGCAGTGCCAGTCGGGGCCCCTACTACGAGCAGTACTTC.

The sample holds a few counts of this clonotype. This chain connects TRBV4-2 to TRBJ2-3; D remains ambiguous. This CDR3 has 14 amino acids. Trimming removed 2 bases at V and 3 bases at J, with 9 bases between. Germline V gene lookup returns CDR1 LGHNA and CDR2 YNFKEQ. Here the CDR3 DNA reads TGTGCCAGCAGCCAAACCTTAGGAACAGATACGCAGTATTTT. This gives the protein CASSQTLGTDTQYF.

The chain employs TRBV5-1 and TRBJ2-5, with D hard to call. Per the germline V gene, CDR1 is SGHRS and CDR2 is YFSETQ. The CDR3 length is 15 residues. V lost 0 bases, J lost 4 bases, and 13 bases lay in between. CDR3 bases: TGCGCCAGCAGCTTGGGAGGTTCCCCCCTAGAGACCCAGTACTTC. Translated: CASSLGGSPLETQYF. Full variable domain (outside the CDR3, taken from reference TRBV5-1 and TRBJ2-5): KAGVTQTPRYLIKTRGQQVTLSCSPISGHRSVSWYQQTPGQGLQFLFEYFSETQRNKGNFPGRFSGRQFSNSRSEMNVSTLELGDSALYLCASSLGGSPLETQYFGPGTRLLVL.

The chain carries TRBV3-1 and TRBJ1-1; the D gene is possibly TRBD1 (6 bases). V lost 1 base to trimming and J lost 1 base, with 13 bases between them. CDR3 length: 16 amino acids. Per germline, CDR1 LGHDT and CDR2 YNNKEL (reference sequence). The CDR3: CASSQGGGVGNTEAFF. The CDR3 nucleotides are TGTGCCAGCAGCCAAGGAGGGGGGGTTGGGAACACTGAAGCTTTCTTT.

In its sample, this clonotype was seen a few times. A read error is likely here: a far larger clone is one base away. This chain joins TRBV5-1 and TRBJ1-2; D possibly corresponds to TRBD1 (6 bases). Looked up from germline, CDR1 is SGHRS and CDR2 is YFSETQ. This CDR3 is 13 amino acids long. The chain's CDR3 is CAGSLGQGYGYTF. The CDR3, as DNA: TGCGCCGGCAGCTTGGGCCAGGGGTATGGCTACACCTTC.

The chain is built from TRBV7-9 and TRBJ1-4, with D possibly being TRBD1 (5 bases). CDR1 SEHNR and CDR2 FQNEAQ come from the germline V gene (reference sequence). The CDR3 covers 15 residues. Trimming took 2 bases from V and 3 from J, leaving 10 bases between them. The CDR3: CASSLQGTPNEKLFF. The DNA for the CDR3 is TGTGCCAGCAGCTTACAGGGCACGCCTAATGAAAAACTGTTTTTT.

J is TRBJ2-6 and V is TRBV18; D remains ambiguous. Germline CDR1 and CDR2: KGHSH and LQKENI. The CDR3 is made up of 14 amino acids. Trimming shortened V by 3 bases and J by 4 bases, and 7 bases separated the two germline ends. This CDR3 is CASSPAYGANVLTF. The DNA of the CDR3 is TGTGCCAGCTCACCGGCTTACGGGGCCAACGTCCTGACTTTC.

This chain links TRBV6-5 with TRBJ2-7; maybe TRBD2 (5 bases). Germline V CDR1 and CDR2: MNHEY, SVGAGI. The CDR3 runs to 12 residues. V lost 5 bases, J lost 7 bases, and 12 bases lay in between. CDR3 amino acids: CASSGGLWEQYF. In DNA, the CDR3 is TGTGCCAGCAGTGGCGGACTGTGGGAGCAGTACTTC.

CDR3 coding DNA: TGTGCCAGCAGTTGGCTGAGTGACCATGAGCAGTTCTTC. Amino acid sequence: CASSWLSDHEQFF. The V gene is TRBV6-5, the J gene TRBJ2-5; no firm D call. The J call may not be correct, given that the DNA end is closer to TRBJ2-1. CDR3 length equals 13 residues. Germline V CDR1 and CDR2: MNHEY, SVGAGI.

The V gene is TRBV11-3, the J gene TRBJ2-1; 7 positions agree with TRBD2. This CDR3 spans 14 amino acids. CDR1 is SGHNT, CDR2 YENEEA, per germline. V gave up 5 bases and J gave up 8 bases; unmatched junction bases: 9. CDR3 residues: CASSPREAPDEQFF. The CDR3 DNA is TGTGCCAGCAGCCCCCGGGAGGCCCCCGATGAGCAGTTCTTC.

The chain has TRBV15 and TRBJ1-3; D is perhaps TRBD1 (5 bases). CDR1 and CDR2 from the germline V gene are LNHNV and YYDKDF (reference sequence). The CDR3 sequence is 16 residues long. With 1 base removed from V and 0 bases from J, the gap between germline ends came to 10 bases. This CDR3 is CATSRGGTLSGNTIYF. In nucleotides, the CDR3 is TGTGCCACCAGCAGAGGAGGGACCCTCTCTGGAAACACCATATATTTT.

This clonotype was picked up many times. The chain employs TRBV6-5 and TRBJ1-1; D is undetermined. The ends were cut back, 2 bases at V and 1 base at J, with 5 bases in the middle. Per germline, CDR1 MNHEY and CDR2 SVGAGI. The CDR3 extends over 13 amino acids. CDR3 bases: TGTGCCAGCAGTTACGGGCAGAACACTGAAGCTTTCTTT. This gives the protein CASSYGQNTEAFF.

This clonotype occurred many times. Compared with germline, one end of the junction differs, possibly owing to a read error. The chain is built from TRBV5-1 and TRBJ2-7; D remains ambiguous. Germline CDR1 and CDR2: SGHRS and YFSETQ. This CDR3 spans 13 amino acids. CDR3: CASSLAGTYEQYF. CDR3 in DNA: TGTGCCAGCAGCTTGGCCGGAACCTACGAGCAGTACTTC.

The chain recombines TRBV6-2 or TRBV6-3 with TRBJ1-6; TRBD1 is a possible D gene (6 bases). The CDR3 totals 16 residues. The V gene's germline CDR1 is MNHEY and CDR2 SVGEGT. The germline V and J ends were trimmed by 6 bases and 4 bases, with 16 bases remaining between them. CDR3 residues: CASRQQRQEYNSPLHF. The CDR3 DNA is TGTGCCAGCAGACAGCAACGACAGGAATATAATTCACCCCTCCACTTT.

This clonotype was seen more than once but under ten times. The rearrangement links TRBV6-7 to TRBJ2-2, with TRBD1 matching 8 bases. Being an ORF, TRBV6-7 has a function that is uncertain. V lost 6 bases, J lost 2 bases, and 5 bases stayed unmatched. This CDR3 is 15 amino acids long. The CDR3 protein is CASRIDRGNTGELFF. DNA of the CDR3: TGTGCCAGCAGAATTGACAGGGGAAACACCGGGGAGCTGTTTTTT.

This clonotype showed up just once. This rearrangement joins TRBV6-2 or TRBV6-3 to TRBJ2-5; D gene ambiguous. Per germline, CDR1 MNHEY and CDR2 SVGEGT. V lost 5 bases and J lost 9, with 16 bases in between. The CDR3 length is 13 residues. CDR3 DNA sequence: TGTGCCAGCAGTCACCCAGCCTCTTTGGCCCAGTACTTC. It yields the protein CASSHPASLAQYF.

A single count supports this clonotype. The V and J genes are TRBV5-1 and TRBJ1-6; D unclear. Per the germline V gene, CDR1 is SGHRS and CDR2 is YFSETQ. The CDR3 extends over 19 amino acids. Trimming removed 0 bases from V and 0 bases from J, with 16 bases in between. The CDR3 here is CASSLEGVGRGSYNSPLHF. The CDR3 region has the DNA TGCGCCAGCAGCTTGGAAGGCGTCGGCAGAGGCTCCTATAATTCACCCCTCCACTTT.

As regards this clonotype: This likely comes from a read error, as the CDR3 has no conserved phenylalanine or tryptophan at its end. CDR3 DNA: TGTGCCAGCAGTTATTCCAGCTCTGGGGCCAACGTCCTGACTCTC. It codes for CASSYSSSGANVLTL. The chain combines TRBV6-2 or TRBV6-3 with TRBJ2-6; D gene ambiguous. The germline V gene encodes CDR1 MNHEY and CDR2 SVGEGT. The CDR3 spans 15 residues. The V end lost 3 bases, the J end lost 0 bases, and 6 bases lay between the germline ends.

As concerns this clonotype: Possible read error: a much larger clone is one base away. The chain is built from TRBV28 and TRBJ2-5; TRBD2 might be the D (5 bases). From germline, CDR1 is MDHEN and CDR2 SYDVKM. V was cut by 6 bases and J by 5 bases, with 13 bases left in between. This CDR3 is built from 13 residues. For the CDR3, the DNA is TGTGCCAGCAGCGCTAGCCGAGGGGAGACCCAGTACTTC. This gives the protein CASSASRGETQYF.

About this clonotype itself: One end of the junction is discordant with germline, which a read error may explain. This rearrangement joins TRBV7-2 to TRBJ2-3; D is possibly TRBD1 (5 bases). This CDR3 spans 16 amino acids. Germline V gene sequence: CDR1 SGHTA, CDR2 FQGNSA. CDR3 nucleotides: TGTGCCAGCAGCTTAATCCCCCCCAGGGATGCAGATACGCAGTGTTTT. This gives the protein CASSLIPPRDADTQCF.

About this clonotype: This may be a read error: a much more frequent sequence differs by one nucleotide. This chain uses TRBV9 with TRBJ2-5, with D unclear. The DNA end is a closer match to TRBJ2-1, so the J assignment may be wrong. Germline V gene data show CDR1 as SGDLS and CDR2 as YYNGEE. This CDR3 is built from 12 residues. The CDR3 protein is CASSVEGNEQFF. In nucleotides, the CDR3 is TGTGCCAGCAGCGTAGAAGGCAATGAGCAGTTCTTC.

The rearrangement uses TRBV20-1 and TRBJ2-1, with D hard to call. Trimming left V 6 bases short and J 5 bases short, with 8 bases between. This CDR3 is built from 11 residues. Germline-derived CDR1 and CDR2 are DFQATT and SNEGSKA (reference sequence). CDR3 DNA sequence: TGCAGTGCACGGACCAACAATGAGCAGTTCTTC. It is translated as CSARTNNEQFF.

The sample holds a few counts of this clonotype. For the CDR3, the DNA is TGTGCCAGCACCAAACGACAGGACCAAGAGACCCAGTACTTC. As protein: CASTKRQDQETQYF. The chain links TRBV6-5 to TRBJ2-5, with TRBD1 as a possible D gene (6 bases). The CDR3 extends over 14 amino acids. Germline V gene lookup returns CDR1 MNHEY and CDR2 SVGAGI. Deletions cut 7 bases from V and 0 bases from J, with 12 bases between.

CDR3 region: CASSFDRSEEKLFF. CDR3 nucleotides: TGTGCCAGCAGCTTTGACAGGTCCGAAGAAAAACTGTTTTTT. The gene calls are TRBV5-4 and TRBJ1-4, with D possibly being TRBD1 (6 bases). The CDR3 is 14 amino acids. The germline V and J ends were trimmed by 2 bases and 8 bases, with 13 bases remaining between them. CDR1 and CDR2 from the germline V gene are SGHNT and YYREEE (reference sequence).

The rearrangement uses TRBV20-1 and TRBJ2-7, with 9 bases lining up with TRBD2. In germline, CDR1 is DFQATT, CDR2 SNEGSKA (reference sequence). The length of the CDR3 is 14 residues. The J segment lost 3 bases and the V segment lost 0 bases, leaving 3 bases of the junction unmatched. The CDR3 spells CSARDGTSFYEQYF. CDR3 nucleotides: TGCAGTGCTAGAGATGGGACTAGCTTCTACGAGCAGTACTTC.